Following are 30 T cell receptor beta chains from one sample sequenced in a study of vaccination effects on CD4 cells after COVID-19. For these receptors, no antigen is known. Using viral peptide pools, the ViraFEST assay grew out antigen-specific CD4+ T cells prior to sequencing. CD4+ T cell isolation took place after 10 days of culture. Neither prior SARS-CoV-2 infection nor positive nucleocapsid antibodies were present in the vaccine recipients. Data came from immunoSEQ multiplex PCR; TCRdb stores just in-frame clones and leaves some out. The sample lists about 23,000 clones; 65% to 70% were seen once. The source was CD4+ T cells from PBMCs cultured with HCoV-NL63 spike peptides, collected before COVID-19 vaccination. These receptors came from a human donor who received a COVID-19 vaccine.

CDR3 region: CASSSRGLSGYTF. CDR3 in DNA: TGTGCCAGCAGTTCCAGGGGGCTAAGTGGCTACACCTTC. This chain uses TRBV6-6 with TRBJ1-2; 8 bases line up with TRBD1. With 4 bases clipped from V and 7 bases from J, the junction kept 5 bases outside the gene matches. Germline lookup yields CDR1 MNHNY and CDR2 SVGAGI (reference sequence). The CDR3 has 13 residues.

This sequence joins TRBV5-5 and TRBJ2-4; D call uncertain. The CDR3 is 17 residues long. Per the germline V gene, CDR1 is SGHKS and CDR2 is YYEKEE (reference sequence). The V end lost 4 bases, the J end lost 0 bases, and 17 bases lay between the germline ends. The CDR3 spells CASSQREGSLAKNIQYF. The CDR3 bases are TGTGCCAGCAGCCAACGAGAAGGAAGCCTAGCCAAAAACATTCAGTACTTC.

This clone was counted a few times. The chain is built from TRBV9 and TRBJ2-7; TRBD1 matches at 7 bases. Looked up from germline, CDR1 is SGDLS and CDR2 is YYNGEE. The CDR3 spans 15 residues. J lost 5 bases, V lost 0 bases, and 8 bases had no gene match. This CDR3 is CASSVGSLGGDEQYF. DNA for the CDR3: TGTGCCAGCAGCGTAGGATCGCTAGGGGGCGACGAGCAGTACTTC.

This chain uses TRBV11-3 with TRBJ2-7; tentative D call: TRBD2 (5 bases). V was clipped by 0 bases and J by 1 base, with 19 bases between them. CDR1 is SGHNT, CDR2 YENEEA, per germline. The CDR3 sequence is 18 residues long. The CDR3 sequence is CASSLDQRSKRGSYEQYF. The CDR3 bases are TGTGCCAGCAGCTTAGATCAGCGCAGTAAACGCGGGTCCTACGAGCAGTACTTC.

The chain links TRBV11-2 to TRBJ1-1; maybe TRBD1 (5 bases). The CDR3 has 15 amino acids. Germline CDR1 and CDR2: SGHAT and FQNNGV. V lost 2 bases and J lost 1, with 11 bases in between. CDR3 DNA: TGTGCCAGCAGCTTAAGTAATCAGGGGAACACTGAAGCTTTCTTT. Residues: CASSLSNQGNTEAFF.

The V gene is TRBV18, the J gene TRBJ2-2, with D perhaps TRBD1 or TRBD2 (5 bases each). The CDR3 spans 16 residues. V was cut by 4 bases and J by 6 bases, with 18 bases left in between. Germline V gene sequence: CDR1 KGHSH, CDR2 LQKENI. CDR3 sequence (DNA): TGTGCCAGCTCACGAGCAGACGGGGCCGCCGCCGGGGAGCTGTTTTTT. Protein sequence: CASSRADGAAAGELFF.

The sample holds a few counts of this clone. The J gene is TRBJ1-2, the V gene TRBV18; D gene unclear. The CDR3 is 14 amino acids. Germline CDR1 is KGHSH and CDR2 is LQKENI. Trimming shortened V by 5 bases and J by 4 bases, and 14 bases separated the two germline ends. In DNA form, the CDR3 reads TGTGCCAGCTCAGACGGAAGCATAACCTATGGCTACACCTTC. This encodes CASSDGSITYGYTF.

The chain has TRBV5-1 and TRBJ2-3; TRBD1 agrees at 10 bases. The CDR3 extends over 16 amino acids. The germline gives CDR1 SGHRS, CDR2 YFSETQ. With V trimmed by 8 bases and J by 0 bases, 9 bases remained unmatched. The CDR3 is CASQGQGGSSTDTQYF. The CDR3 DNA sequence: TGCGCCAGTCAAGGACAGGGGGGGTCTAGCACAGATACGCAGTATTTT.

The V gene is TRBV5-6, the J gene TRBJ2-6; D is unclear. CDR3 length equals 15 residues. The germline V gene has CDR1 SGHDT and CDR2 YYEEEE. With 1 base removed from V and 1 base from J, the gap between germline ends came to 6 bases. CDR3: CASSLIGSGANVLTF. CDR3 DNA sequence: TGTGCCAGCAGCTTGATCGGATCTGGGGCCAACGTCCTGACTTTC.

DNA for the CDR3: TGTGCCAGCAGCCTCCCCGGGGGCCCCTACGAGCAGTACTTC. Protein: CASSLPGGPYEQYF. This chain links TRBV7-2 with TRBJ2-7; perhaps D is TRBD1 or TRBD2 (6 bases each). The germline gives CDR1 SGHTA, CDR2 FQGNSA. The CDR3 loop spans 14 amino acids. V was clipped by 5 bases and J by 2 bases, with 13 bases between them.

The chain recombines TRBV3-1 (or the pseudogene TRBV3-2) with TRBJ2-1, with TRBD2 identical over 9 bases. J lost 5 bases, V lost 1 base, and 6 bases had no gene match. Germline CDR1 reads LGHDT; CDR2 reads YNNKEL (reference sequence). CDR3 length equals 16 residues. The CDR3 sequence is CASSQVMTSGHNEQFF. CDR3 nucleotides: TGTGCCAGCAGCCAAGTAATGACTAGCGGCCACAATGAGCAGTTCTTC.

The CDR3 loop reads CASSPPTGSSYEQYF. Written as DNA, the CDR3 is TGTGCCAGCAGCCCCCCGACAGGGAGCTCCTACGAGCAGTACTTC. The chain recombines TRBV5-6 with TRBJ2-7; TRBD1 agrees at 7 bases. Looked up from germline, CDR1 is SGHDT and CDR2 is YYEEEE. The V and J ends lost 4 bases and 0 bases, in that order; junction bases with no gene match: 7. This CDR3 spans 15 amino acids. The whole variable domain, filled in from reference TRBV5-6 and TRBJ2-7, reads DAGVTQSPTHLIKTRGQQVTLRCSPKSGHDTVSWYQQALGQGPQFIFQYYEEEERQRGNFPDRFSGHQFPNYSSELNVNALLLGDSALYLCASSPPTGSSYEQYFGPGTRLTVT.

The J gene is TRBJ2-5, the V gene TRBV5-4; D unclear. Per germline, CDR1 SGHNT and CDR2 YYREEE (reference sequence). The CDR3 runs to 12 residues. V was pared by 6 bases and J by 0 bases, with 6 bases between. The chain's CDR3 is CASNTDQETQYF. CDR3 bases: TGTGCCAGCAATACAGACCAAGAGACCCAGTACTTC. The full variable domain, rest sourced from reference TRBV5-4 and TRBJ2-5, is ETGVTQSPTHLIKTRGQQVTLRCSSQSGHNTVSWYQQALGQGPQFIFQYYREEENGRGNFPPRFSGLQFPNYSSELNVNALELDDSALYLCASNTDQETQYFGPGTRLLVL.

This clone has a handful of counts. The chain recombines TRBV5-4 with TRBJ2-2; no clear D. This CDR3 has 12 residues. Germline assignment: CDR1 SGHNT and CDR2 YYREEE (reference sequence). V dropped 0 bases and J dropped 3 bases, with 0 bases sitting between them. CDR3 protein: CASSLDTGELFF. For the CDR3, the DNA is TGTGCCAGCAGCTTGGACACCGGGGAGCTGTTTTTT.

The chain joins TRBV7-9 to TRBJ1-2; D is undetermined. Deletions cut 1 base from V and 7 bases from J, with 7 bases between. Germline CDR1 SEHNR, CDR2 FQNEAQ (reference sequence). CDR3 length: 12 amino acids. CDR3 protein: CASSLERSGYTF. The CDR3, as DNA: TGTGCCAGCAGCTTAGAACGGAGTGGCTACACCTTC.

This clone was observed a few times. The CDR3 here is CASSQRTSGKGEQFF. CDR3 bases: TGTGCCAGCAGCCAGAGGACTAGCGGGAAGGGCGAGCAGTTCTTC. V usage is TRBV6-5 and J usage is TRBJ2-1; 12 bases are shared with TRBD2. The CDR3 is 15 amino acids. Trimming took 6 bases from V and 10 from J; bases not matched to a gene: 10. Germline V gene lookup returns CDR1 MNHEY and CDR2 SVGAGI.

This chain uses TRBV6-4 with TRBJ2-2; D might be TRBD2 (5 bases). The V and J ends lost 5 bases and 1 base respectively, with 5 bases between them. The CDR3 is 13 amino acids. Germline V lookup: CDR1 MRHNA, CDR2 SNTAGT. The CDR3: CASSSGNTGELFF. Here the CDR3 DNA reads TGTGCCAGCAGTAGCGGGAACACCGGGGAGCTGTTTTTT.

The DNA of the CDR3 is TGCAGTGCTAGTGGAGAAACAGGCACCTCCTCTGGGGCCAACGTCCTGACTTTC. Amino acids: CSASGETGTSSGANVLTF. The genes are TRBV20-1 and TRBJ2-6; a weak D match, TRBD1 (5 bases). V was cut by 3 bases and J by 0 bases, with 18 bases left in between. The CDR3 totals 18 residues. CDR1 and CDR2 (germline): DFQATT, SNEGSKA (reference sequence).

For the CDR3, the DNA is TGTGCCACGGCCGGGACAGGGGTTTATAGCAATCAGCCCCAGCATTTT. The encoded protein is CATAGTGVYSNQPQHF. The V gene is TRBV19, the J gene TRBJ1-5; TRBD1 aligns across 10 bases. This CDR3 has 16 residues. Trimming took 10 bases from V and 0 from J; bases not matched to a gene: 9. Germline V gene data show CDR1 as LNHDA and CDR2 as SQIVND (reference sequence). Using reference TRBV19 and TRBJ1-5 for the parts outside the CDR3, the full variable domain is DGGITQSPKYLFRKEGQNVTLSCEQNLNHDAMYWYRQDPGQGLRLIYYSQIVNDFQKGDIAEGYSVSREKKESFPLTVTSAQKNPTAFYLCATAGTGVYSNQPQHFGDGTRLSIL.

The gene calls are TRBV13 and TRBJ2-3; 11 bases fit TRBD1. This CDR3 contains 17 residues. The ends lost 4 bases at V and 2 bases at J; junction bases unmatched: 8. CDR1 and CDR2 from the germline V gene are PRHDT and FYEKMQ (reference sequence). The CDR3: CASSSLGTGGVTDTQYF. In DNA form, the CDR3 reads TGTGCCAGCAGCTCCCTCGGGACAGGGGGGGTCACAGATACGCAGTATTTT.

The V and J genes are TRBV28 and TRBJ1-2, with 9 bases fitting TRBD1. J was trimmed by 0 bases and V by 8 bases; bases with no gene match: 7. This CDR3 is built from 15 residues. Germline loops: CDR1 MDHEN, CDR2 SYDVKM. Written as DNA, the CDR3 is TGTGCCAGCGGGTCAGGACAGGGGTCTAACTATGGCTACACCTTC. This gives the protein CASGSGQGSNYGYTF.

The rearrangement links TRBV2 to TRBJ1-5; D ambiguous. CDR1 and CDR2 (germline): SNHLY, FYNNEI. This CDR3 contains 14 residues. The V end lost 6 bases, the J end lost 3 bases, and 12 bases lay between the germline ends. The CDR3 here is CASSGSGVNQPQHF. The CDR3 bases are TGTGCCAGCAGCGGCAGCGGTGTCAATCAGCCCCAGCATTTT.

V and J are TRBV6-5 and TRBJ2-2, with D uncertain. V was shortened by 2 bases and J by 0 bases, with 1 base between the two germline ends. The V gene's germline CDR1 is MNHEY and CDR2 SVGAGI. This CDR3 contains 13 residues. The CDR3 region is CASSYTNTGELFF. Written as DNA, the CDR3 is TGTGCCAGCAGTTACACGAACACCGGGGAGCTGTTTTTT.

DNA for the CDR3: TGTGCCAGTAGTACTGGAGGGAATGGGATGAACACTGAAGCTTTCTTT. It codes for CASSTGGNGMNTEAFF. This rearrangement joins TRBV19 to TRBJ1-1; D is uncertain. V gave up 4 bases and J gave up 0 bases, with 15 bases separating them. Germline V CDR1 and CDR2: LNHDA, SQIVND (reference sequence). This CDR3 has 16 amino acids.

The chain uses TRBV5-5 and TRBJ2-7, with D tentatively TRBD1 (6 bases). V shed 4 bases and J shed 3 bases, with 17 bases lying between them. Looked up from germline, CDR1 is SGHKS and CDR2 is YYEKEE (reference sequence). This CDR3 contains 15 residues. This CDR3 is CASSLGQQLLYEQYF. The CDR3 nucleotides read TGTGCCAGCAGCCTTGGACAGCAACTACTCTACGAGCAGTACTTC.

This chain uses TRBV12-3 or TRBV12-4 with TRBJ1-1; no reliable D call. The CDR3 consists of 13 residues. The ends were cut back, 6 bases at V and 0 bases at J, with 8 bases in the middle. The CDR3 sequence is CASSPTLNTEAFF. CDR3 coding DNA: TGTGCCAGCAGCCCTACATTGAACACTGAAGCTTTCTTT.

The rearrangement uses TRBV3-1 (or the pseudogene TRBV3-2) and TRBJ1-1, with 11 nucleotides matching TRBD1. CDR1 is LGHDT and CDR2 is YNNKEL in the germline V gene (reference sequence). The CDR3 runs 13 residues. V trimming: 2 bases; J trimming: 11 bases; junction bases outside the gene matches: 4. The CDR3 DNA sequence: TGTGCCAGCAGCCAAAGCCGGGACAGGGGGGCTTTCTTT. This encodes CASSQSRDRGAFF.

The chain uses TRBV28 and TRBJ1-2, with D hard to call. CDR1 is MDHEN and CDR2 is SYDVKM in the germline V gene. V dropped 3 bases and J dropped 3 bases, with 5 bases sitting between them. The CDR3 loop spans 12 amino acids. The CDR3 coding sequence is TGTGCCAGCAGTTTTCGGGACTATGGCTACACCTTC. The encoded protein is CASSFRDYGYTF.

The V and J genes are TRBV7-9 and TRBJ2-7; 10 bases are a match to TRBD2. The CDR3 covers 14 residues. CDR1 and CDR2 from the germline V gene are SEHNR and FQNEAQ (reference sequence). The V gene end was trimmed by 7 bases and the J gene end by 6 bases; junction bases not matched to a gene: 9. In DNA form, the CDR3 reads TGTGCCAGCATCGAAGCGGGAGGGTTTGGCGAGCAGTACTTC. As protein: CASIEAGGFGEQYF.

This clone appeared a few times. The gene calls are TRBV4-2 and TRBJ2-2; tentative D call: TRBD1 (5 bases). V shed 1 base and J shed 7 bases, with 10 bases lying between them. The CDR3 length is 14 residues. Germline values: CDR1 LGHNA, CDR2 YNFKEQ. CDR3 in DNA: TGTGCCAGCAGCCAAGGCCAGGGAATCGGGGAGCTGTTTTTT. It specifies CASSQGQGIGELFF.